The TCR beta chain under discussion was sequenced for a study of cytomegalovirus exposure and HLA in healthy donors. Background on the study: A subsequent analysis stated that the 100 to 150 validation repertoires were run on the same platform as the 650 to 850 first-cohort repertoires. Findings and caveats of the study: Most TCR sequences proved rare, with some public TCRs found in many donors.

Points on this clone: Its antigen is as yet unknown.

The protocol was immunoSEQ multiplex PCR, while the TCRdb copy is restricted to in-frame clones and leaves out a portion. The profile covers approximately 120,000 clones, with around nine tenths appearing a single time and about 2.1% taken by the ten largest. It was the roughly 130-subject validation cohort, separate from the approximately 690-subject first cohort, to which the donors belonged. Per germline, CDR1 SGHRS and CDR2 YFSETQ. V trimming: 1 base; J trimming: 2 bases; junction bases outside the gene matches: 7. CDR3 length equals 18 residues. The sequence was obtained from a woman between 18 and 29 years old in good health and CMV-seronegative. V gene TRBV5-1 combines with J gene TRBJ2-1; 12 bases match TRBD2. The sample comprised PBMCs. The CDR3 DNA sequence: TGCGCCAGCAGCTTGCTAGCGGGGGGGGTTACCACCTACAATGAGCAGTTCTTC. Translated, it gives CASSLLAGGVTTYNEQFF. Filled out from reference TRBV5-1 and TRBJ2-1, the complete variable domain reads KAGVTQTPRYLIKTRGQQVTLSCSPISGHRSVSWYQQTPGQGLQFLFEYFSETQRNKGNFPGRFSGRQFSNSRSEMNVSTLELGDSALYLCASSLLAGGVTTYNEQFFGPGTRLTVL.